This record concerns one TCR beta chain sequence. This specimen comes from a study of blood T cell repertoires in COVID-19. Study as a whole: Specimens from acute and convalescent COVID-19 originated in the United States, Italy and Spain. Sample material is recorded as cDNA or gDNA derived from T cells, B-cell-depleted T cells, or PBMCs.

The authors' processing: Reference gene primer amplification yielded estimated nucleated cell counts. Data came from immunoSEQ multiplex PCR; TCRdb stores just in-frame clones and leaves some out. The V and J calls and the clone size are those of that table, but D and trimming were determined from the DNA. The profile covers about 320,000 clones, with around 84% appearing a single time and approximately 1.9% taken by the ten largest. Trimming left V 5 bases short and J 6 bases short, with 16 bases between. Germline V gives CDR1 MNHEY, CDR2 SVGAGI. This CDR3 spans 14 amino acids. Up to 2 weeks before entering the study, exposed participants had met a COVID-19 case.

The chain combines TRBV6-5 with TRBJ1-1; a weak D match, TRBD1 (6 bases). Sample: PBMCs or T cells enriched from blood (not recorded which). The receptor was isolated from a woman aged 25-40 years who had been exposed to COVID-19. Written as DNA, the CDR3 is TGTGCCAGCAGTCTTGGGGACATTAACGCTGAAGCTTTCTTT. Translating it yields CASSLGDINAEAFF.